Listed below are T cell receptor beta chains from one sample, sequenced in a study of T cells in Graves' hyperthyroidism and ophthalmopathy. TCRdb re-analysed the multiplex PCR reads in MiXCR, keeping a single row per CDR3 protein. The sample contains 480,000 or so distinct CDR3 sequences, approximately 49% of which appear only once. The source material was peripheral blood or thyroid tissue (not recorded which). The receptor set was obtained from an adult woman with Graves' disease, either hyperthyroidism or ophthalmopathy (not recorded which). The CDR3 runs from the conserved cysteine through the conserved F or W. The order of the fields is J gene, clone size, V gene, D gene, CDR3 DNA, CDR3 protein. The D gene is left open where the match is weak. Clone size, where shown, is once, few, many, or a class for clones that have expanded.

TRBJ1-5 many TRBV19 - TGTGCCAGTAGTATAGTTGGGGGATCGCGACAGCCCCAGCATTTT CASSIVGGSRQPQHF
TRBJ1-2 many TRBV5-4 TRBD1 TGTGCCAGCAGCTCCCCTTTTAGACAGGGGGAGAACTATGGCTACACCTTC CASSSPFRQGENYGYTF
TRBJ1-2 - TRBV18 - TGTGCCAGCTCACCAGTCGGCAGAGGGCAGGATGGCTACACCTTC CASSPVGRGQDGYTF
TRBJ1-5 few TRBV2 - TGTGCCAGCAGATGGGGCAGTAGCAATCAGCCCCAGCATTTT CASRWGSSNQPQHF
TRBJ1-5 - TRBV18 - TGTGCCAGCTCAGCCACCAGAGAACAGAGCAATCAGCCCCAGCATTTT CASSATREQSNQPQHF
TRBJ2-7 - TRBV20-1 - TGCAGTGCTCGAGGGCAGGTCGAGCAGTACTTC CSARGQVEQYF
TRBJ1-3 few TRBV6-5 - TGTGCCAGCATGTTGGGCTCTGGAAACACCATATATTTT CASMLGSGNTIYF
TRBJ2-7 many TRBV19 - TGTGCCAGTAGTGCGGGACGCGCTGTGGAGCAGTACTTC CASSAGRAVEQYF
TRBJ1-2 - TRBV2 - TGTGCCAGCAGTCAAATAAACAGGGAGGCGGAGGGCTACACCTTC CASSQINREAEGYTF
TRBJ2-7 many TRBV11-2 TRBD1 TGTGCCAGCAGCTTAGAGGCACAGGGGGCTTACGAGCAGTACTTC CASSLEAQGAYEQYF
TRBJ1-5 - TRBV12-3/TRBV12-4 - TGTGCCAGCGTCCTTGGGGGGAATCAGCCCCAGCATTTT CASVLGGNQPQHF
TRBJ1-1 - TRBV29-1 - TGCAGCGTTGACGCAGGGAACACTGAAGCTTTCTTT CSVDAGNTEAFF
TRBJ1-2 many TRBV7-3 - TGTGCCAGCAGCTTAGGTGGATTGGTGGGCTACACCTTC CASSLGGLVGYTF
TRBJ1-5 - TRBV7-2 - TGTGCCAGCAGCCCTTCAAGTCAAGACACAGGGTTAAATCAGCCCCAGCATTTT CASSPSSQDTGLNQPQHF
TRBJ2-6 many TRBV4-2 TRBD1 TGTGCCAGCAGCCCCCGGGACAGGGGGCTTGGGGCCAACGTCCTGACTTTC CASSPRDRGLGANVLTF